Given below is one TCR beta chain in context. The target antigen is unknown. The CDR3 totals 13 residues. Per the germline V gene, CDR1 is SEHNR and CDR2 is FQNEAQ (reference sequence). V dropped 1 base and J dropped 8 bases, with 11 bases sitting between them. This record comes from a study of human T cells and chemical hapten exposure. Study as a whole: The patients, most of them female, presented with alopecia areata, totalis or universalis. Study results and limitations: Expanded TCRs showed more large CDR3 clusters than pre-sensitization or healthy control sets.

TCRdb redid the calling of the RACE reads with MiXCR, one entry per CDR3 protein. The sample holds roughly 97,000 distinct CDR3 sequences, 25% to 35% seen once. Time point: patch test 3, about 24 weeks after DPC sensitization. The treatment was: therapeutic diphenylcyclopropenone sensitization with weekly scalp DPC. Participating donors were patients with alopecia, aged 18 to 70 years, considered appropriate candidates for DPC. This TCR was sampled from a man aged 40-50 years with alopecia areata. Some clones in this sample may be carry-over from other donors' samples. Sequenced here: whole blood, sampled in connection with sensitization to the hapten diphenylcyclopropenone (DPC). This chain links TRBV7-9 with TRBJ1-1, with D uncertain. The CDR3 nucleotides read TGTGCCAGCAGCTTAGTCAGTCTCGCCGAAGCTTTCTTT. Protein sequence: CASSLVSLAEAFF.